These T cell receptor beta chains were read from a single sample in a study of blood T cell repertoires in COVID-19. TCRdb's copy holds only in-frame clones and misses some; the assay was immunoSEQ multiplex PCR. This table holds about 100,000 clones, roughly 84% found once. Sample: peripheral blood. These receptor sequences come from a human donor in a cohort sampled during active COVID-19. The CDR3 runs from the conserved cysteine through the conserved F or W. A D gene is named only where the DNA matches it firmly. Rows may omit the clone size; those that give it use once, few, many or a size class.

j_call d_call clone_size v_call cdr3_aa cdr3_nt
TRBJ2-2 TRBD2 - TRBV27 CASGGLAGPHANTGELFF TGTGCCAGCGGAGGGCTAGCGGGGCCACACGCGAACACCGGGGAGCTGTTTTTT
TRBJ1-6 - - TRBV20-1 CSASEDRYSPLHF TGCAGTGCTAGTGAGGACAGATACTCACCCCTCCACTTT
TRBJ2-7 - - TRBV7-2 CASSLRPGPYEQYF TGTGCCAGCAGCCTCCGTCCAGGCCCCTACGAGCAGTACTTC
TRBJ2-7 - - TRBV5-1 CASSRQQNLHEQYF TGCGCCAGCAGCCGTCAACAGAATTTGCACGAGCAGTACTTC
TRBJ2-1 TRBD2 - TRBV11-3 CASSLISGLVYNEQFF TGTGCCAGCAGCTTAATTTCCGGACTAGTCTACAATGAGCAGTTCTTC
TRBJ1-1 - - TRBV5-1 CASSLVGQLTQNTEAFF TGCGCCAGCAGCTTGGTAGGACAGCTTACCCAGAACACTGAAGCTTTCTTT
TRBJ1-3 - - TRBV11-2 CASSLLGGDAISGNTIYF TGTGCCAGCAGCTTATTAGGGGGGGACGCCATCTCTGGAAACACCATATATTTT
TRBJ1-1 TRBD1 once TRBV6-1 CASSEGGQGLAEAFF TGTGCCAGCAGTGAAGGGGGACAGGGGCTCGCTGAAGCTTTCTTT
TRBJ2-1 TRBD2 - TRBV2 CASSVMIGGADEQFF TGTGCCAGCAGTGTCATGATCGGGGGGGCCGATGAGCAGTTCTTC
TRBJ1-5 - - TRBV4-2 CASSQIDRNNQPQHF TGTGCCAGCAGCCAAATCGACAGAAACAATCAGCCCCAGCATTTT
TRBJ2-1 - - TRBV6-6 CASSYSGKYNEQFF TGTGCCAGCAGTTACTCCGGGAAATACAATGAGCAGTTCTTC
TRBJ1-5 TRBD1 - TRBV2 CASRRTGTAWPQHF TGTGCCAGCAGAAGGACAGGGACCGCGTGGCCCCAGCATTTT
TRBJ2-2 - - TRBV7-2 CASSLSQSGELFF TGTGCCAGCAGCTTAAGCCAATCCGGGGAGCTGTTTTTT
TRBJ1-2 TRBD1 - TRBV4-2 CASSQGGERYGQANYGYTF TGTGCCAGCAGCCAAGGTGGGGAAAGATACGGACAGGCTAACTATGGCTACACCTTC
TRBJ2-3 - - TRBV15 CATSRDSAADTQYF TGTGCCACCAGCAGAGACTCGGCAGCGGATACGCAGTATTTT
TRBJ2-7 TRBD2 - TRBV28 CASSPYLAGSSYEQYF TGTGCCAGCAGTCCGTACCTAGCGGGGAGCTCCTACGAGCAGTACTTC
TRBJ2-2 TRBD2 - TRBV6-5 CASRGGTRYTGELFF TGTGCCAGCAGGGGAGGGACTCGGTACACCGGGGAGCTGTTTTTT
TRBJ2-5 TRBD1 - TRBV5-1 CASSLGTAQETQYF TGCGCCAGCAGCTTAGGGACAGCCCAAGAGACCCAGTACTTC
TRBJ1-3 - - TRBV13 CASSALIEGNTIYF TGTGCCAGCAGCGCACTCATAGAGGGAAACACCATATATTTT
TRBJ2-7 - - TRBV7-2 CASSLDGLLREQYF TGTGCCAGCAGCTTAGATGGGCTACTTAGGGAGCAGTACTTC
TRBJ2-1 TRBD1 - TRBV3-1/TRBV3-2 CASSQRGQGYNEQFF TGTGCCAGCAGCCAAAGGGGACAGGGGTACAATGAGCAGTTCTTC
TRBJ1-2 TRBD1 - TRBV19 CASSLRQGWDGYTF TGTGCCAGTAGTCTCAGACAGGGATGGGATGGCTACACCTTC
TRBJ1-4 - - TRBV14 CASSQDRAGGTEKLFF TGTGCCAGCAGCCAAGATCGGGCAGGAGGGACCGAAAAACTGTTTTTT
TRBJ2-5 - - TRBV18 CASSPYSGGEETQYF TGTGCCAGCTCACCCTACTCGGGGGGCGAAGAGACCCAGTACTTC
TRBJ2-6 - - TRBV19 CASMQGRGANVLTF TGTGCCAGTATGCAGGGGCGCGGGGCCAACGTCCTGACTTTC
TRBJ2-5 - - TRBV7-2 CASSLLRQETQYF TGTGCCAGCAGCTTACTGAGACAAGAGACCCAGTACTTC
TRBJ2-1 - - TRBV5-1 CASSFAGDNEQFF TGCGCCAGCAGCTTCGCCGGGGACAATGAGCAGTTCTTC